This entry features one T cell receptor beta chain sequence. Each CDR3 protein gets one entry after TCRdb re-called the RT-PCR reads with MiXCR. The table lists about 520,000 distinct CDR3 sequences, about 25% of them singletons. This specimen comes from a study of response to subunit inactivated influenza vaccine. Source: CD4+ T cells sorted from PBMCs, taken 5 days after vaccination. This TCR derives from a man aged 50 to 59 who received an inactivated influenza vaccine.

CDR3 DNA: TGTGCCAGCAGTGGGGCCGGGACTAGCCTCTACGAGCAGTACTTC. Translating it yields CASSGAGTSLYEQYF. The chain has TRBV6-1 and TRBJ2-7, with TRBD2 identical over 9 bases. Germline trimming cut 4 bases from V and 3 bases from J; bases unmatched to any gene: 7. CDR1 is MNHNS and CDR2 is SASEGT in the germline V gene. The CDR3 length is 15 residues.